The 20 T cell receptor beta chains given below trace back to one sample, sequenced in a study of tumor and adjacent non-tumor tissue in lung cancer (dated 2018 in TCRdb). RNA was isolated from bulk unsorted tissue, and RNA quality was assessed with a NanoDrop ND-1000 and an Agilent 2100. To prepare the library, multiplex PCR was applied. Sequencing instrument: Illumina HiSeq 2500. TCRbeta libraries were constructed through three rounds of nested PCR with primers (Table S4) according to protocols modified from ARM-PCR. TCRdb ran its own pipeline on the public reads, namely fastp trimming at Q25 and MiXCR clone calling, and kept in-frame beta chains. A single entry per CDR3 protein holds the most common genes and DNA from its merged rows. This sample is represented by 55,000 to 75,000 distinct CDR3 sequences; just under 60% of them were singletons. Together, the top ten hold around 20% of the sample.

The material sequenced was lung tumor tissue. The receptors here all came from a man between 50 and 59 years old with non-small cell lung cancer.

On this clonotype: It may be a read error: a sequence one base away is much more abundant. J is TRBJ2-2 and V is TRBV6-5; the match to TRBD1 covers 9 bases. Germline V gene lookup returns CDR1 MNHEY and CDR2 SVGAGI. The CDR3 is made up of 15 amino acids. The CDR3 loop is CASKGQGQNIGELFF. The CDR3 nucleotides read TGTGCCAGCAAGGGACAGGGCCAAAACATCGGGGAGCTGTTTTTT.

The rearrangement uses TRBV11-2 and TRBJ1-5; TRBD1 might be the D (5 bases). This CDR3 has 15 residues. Germline CDR1 is SGHAT and CDR2 is FQNNGV. Deletions cut 5 bases from V and 9 bases from J, with 20 bases between. CDR3 DNA: TGTGCCAGCAGCCTCCTGCCCGGGGGGAATTGGCCCCAGCATTTT. Translated, it gives CASSLLPGGNWPQHF.

To note about this clonotype: One junction end does not reproduce the germline sequence, and a read error may be involved. The chain links TRBV29-1 to TRBJ1-2, with D uncertain. Germline CDR1 and CDR2: SQVTM and ANQGSEA. The CDR3 length is 13 residues. CDR3 DNA sequence: TGCAGCGTGTTGAGGACGGGAATCGAGGGCTACGCCTTC. Translation gives CSVLRTGIEGYAF.

On this clonotype: A much larger clone sits a single nucleotide away, making a read error possible. The DNA for the CDR3 is TGCAGTGCAGGGGGGCGCGGGGCTGATGAAAAACTGTTTTTT. Protein sequence: CSAGGRGADEKLFF. The chain uses TRBV20-1 and TRBJ1-4; perhaps TRBD1 as D (6 bases). This CDR3 region has 14 residues. V shed 6 bases and J shed 6 bases, with 17 bases lying between them. Germline V gives CDR1 DFQATT, CDR2 SNEGSKA (reference sequence).

Regarding this clonotype: A clone one base away is much larger, so this may be a read error. This chain uses TRBV11-2 with TRBJ2-6; no clear D. Germline CDR1 reads SGHAT; CDR2 reads FQNNGV. There are 13 residues in the CDR3. The DNA for the CDR3 is TGTGCCAGCAGGAGCTCTGAGGCCAACGTCCTGACTTTC. Translated, it gives CASRSSEANVLTF.

This chain joins TRBV29-1 and TRBJ2-7; 9 bases agree with TRBD1. The better agreement between TRBJ2-1 and the DNA end casts doubt on the J call. Germline V lookup: CDR1 SQVTM, CDR2 ANQGSEA. CDR3 length: 14 residues. The CDR3 spells CSVRTGGASYEQFF. The CDR3 DNA reads TGCAGCGTCAGAACAGGGGGCGCCTCATACGAGCAGTTCTTC.

This clonotype has only a few counts. Without the conserved terminal phenylalanine or tryptophan, this CDR3 likely stems from a read error. V gene TRBV14 combines with J gene TRBJ2-1, with a weak D call TRBD1 (6 bases). The V gene lost 3 bases and the J gene lost 0 bases, with 12 bases spanning the gap. Germline V gives CDR1 SGHDN, CDR2 FVKESK. The CDR3 has 16 amino acids. CDR3 region: CASSHGVRGSYNEQFL. The CDR3 DNA is TGTGCCAGCAGCCACGGCGTCAGGGGCTCCTACAATGAGCAGTTCCTC.

V and J are TRBV20-1 and TRBJ1-4, with D perhaps TRBD1 (5 bases). Germline CDR1 DFQATT, CDR2 SNEGSKA (reference sequence). V was cut by 4 bases and J by 8 bases, with 20 bases left in between. This CDR3 has 15 residues. The CDR3 coding sequence is TGCAGTGCTACGCAAAACAGAGGGGATCGCGAAAAACTGTTTTTT. It yields the protein CSATQNRGDREKLFF.

In the case of this clonotype: A much bigger clone sits one base away, suggesting this may be a read error. The chain joins TRBV11-3 to TRBJ2-1; 11 positions agree with TRBD2. The CDR3 totals 16 residues. Germline loops: CDR1 SGHNT, CDR2 YENEEA. V trimming: 5 bases; J trimming: 5 bases; junction bases outside the gene matches: 8. The CDR3 spells CASSDPGLAADNEQFF. CDR3 coding DNA: TGTGCCAGCAGCGATCCGGGACTAGCGGCCGACAATGAGCAGTTCTTC. Together with reference TRBV11-3 and TRBJ2-1, the CDR3 gives the full variable domain: EAGVVQSPRYKIIEKKQPVAFWCNPISGHNTLYWYLQNLGQGPELLIRYENEEAVDDSQLPKDRFSAERLKGVDSTLKIQPAELGDSAVYLCASSDPGLAADNEQFFGPGTRLTVL.

Details on this clonotype: Since a much larger clone is just one base distant, this may be a read error. The CDR3, as DNA: TGTGCCAGCAGTTCGGAGACAGGGGACCCTTATAATTCACCCCTCCACTTT. Translating gives CASSSETGDPYNSPLHF. V gene TRBV6-5 combines with J gene TRBJ1-6; 8 bases are shared with TRBD1. Germline CDR1 MNHEY, CDR2 SVGAGI. CDR3 length: 17 residues. With V trimmed by 4 bases and J by 4 bases, 9 bases remained unmatched.

This clonotype was seen ten or more times. The rearrangement uses TRBV12-3 or TRBV12-4 and TRBJ2-7; a possible D gene is TRBD2 (6 bases). The CDR3 runs to 14 residues. V lost 5 bases and J 1 base, leaving 12 bases between the germline ends. Here the CDR3 reads CASSPGLGSYEQYF. In DNA form, the CDR3 reads TGTGCCAGCAGTCCGGGACTGGGGTCCTACGAGCAGTACTTC.

This chain uses TRBV6-2 or TRBV6-3 with TRBJ2-7; D ambiguous. Trimming cost V 4 bases and J 10 bases, with 14 bases left between them. The CDR3 runs to 12 residues. Germline values: CDR1 MNHEY, CDR2 SVGEGT. The CDR3 spells CASSCLGSEQYF. The CDR3 coding sequence is TGTGCCAGCAGTTGCTTAGGATCCGAACAGTACTTC.

A note on this clonotype: This clone may be a read error of a much larger clone one base away. J is TRBJ1-5 and V is TRBV12-3 or TRBV12-4, with 7 bases that match TRBD1. The V gene end was trimmed by 5 bases and the J gene end by 7 bases; junction bases not matched to a gene: 8. This CDR3 has 14 amino acids. DNA of the CDR3: TGTGCCAGCAGTGGGAGAGGGGGCTGGCAGCCCCAGCATTTT. It encodes CASSGRGGWQPQHF.

The rearrangement links TRBV12-3 or TRBV12-4 to TRBJ2-3; 10 bases map to TRBD2. The junction had 13 bases not matched to a gene; V was cut back by 5 bases and J by 5 bases. The CDR3 covers 17 residues. The CDR3 loop is CASSPFEAGGAEDTQYF. In DNA form, the CDR3 reads TGTGCCAGCAGTCCCTTTGAAGCGGGGGGGGCAGAAGATACGCAGTATTTT.

This clonotype has only a few counts. This likely comes from a read error, as the CDR3 has no conserved phenylalanine or tryptophan at its end. It is unclear where the CDR3 begins or ends on the DNA, so no DNA is shown, and the CDR3 is as TCRdb lists it. This sequence joins TRBV11-3 and TRBJ2-1; no check of the table's D call, TRBD2, against the DNA was made. The CDR3 comprises 15 residues, both ends counted. Germline V gene sequence: CDR1 SGHNT, CDR2 YENEEA. CDR3 residues: CVSSLEGRSRDELFL.

Concerning this clonotype itself: A much larger clone sits a single nucleotide away, making a read error possible. The CDR3 spells CASSDAGRREQFF. CDR3 DNA sequence: TGTGCCAGCAGTGACGCCGGGCGACGTGAGCAGTTCTTC. The chain joins TRBV2 to TRBJ2-1, with D unclear. Germline-derived CDR1 and CDR2 are SNHLY and FYNNEI. V was shortened by 3 bases and J by 9 bases, with 12 bases between the two germline ends. The CDR3 runs to 13 residues.

Comment on this clonotype: One end of the junction fails to match germline, which may point to a read error. V gene TRBV4-2 combines with J gene TRBJ2-1; a weak D match, TRBD2 (6 bases). The CDR3 extends over 15 amino acids. Germline V gives CDR1 LGHNA, CDR2 YNFKEQ. For the CDR3, the DNA is TGTGCCAACAGCCACGGGCGGGGAACCTACAATGAGCAGTTCTTC. Its translation is CANSHGRGTYNEQFF.

The chain carries TRBV4-1 and TRBJ1-4; tentative D call: TRBD1 (5 bases). Trimming took 1 base from V and 11 from J, leaving 14 bases between them. Germline V lookup: CDR1 MGHRA, CDR2 YSYEKL. CDR3 length: 14 amino acids. The CDR3 loop reads CASSQVGTETKLFF. The CDR3 nucleotides are TGCGCCAGCAGCCAAGTCGGGACCGAGACGAAACTGTTTTTT.

Notes on this clonotype: This could be a read error, since a much larger clone is one nucleotide away. V and J are TRBV6-2 or TRBV6-3 and TRBJ2-7; D unclear. Germline-derived CDR1 and CDR2 are MNHEY and SVGEGT. V lost 11 bases and J 6 bases, leaving 17 bases between the germline ends. The CDR3 totals 12 residues. CDR3 bases: TGTGCCCAGCCCTCGCAGTATGGCGAGCAGTACTTC. Its translation: CAQPSQYGEQYF.

Concerning this clonotype itself: Being one base from a much bigger clone, this may be a read error. The chain joins TRBV12-3 or TRBV12-4 to TRBJ1-5; 7 bases match TRBD1. This CDR3 is built from 18 residues. The CDR3 nucleotides read TGTGCCAGCGGTTTAGACCTGGGACAGCCAAATAGCAATCAGCCCCAGCATTTT. This codes for CASGLDLGQPNSNQPQHF.